The next 16 T cell receptor beta chains were all read from a single sample in a study of blood T cell repertoires in COVID-19. The protocol was immunoSEQ multiplex PCR, while the TCRdb copy is restricted to in-frame clones and leaves out a portion. There are 30,000 to 40,000 clones in the sample; around 87% occur only once, and around a quarter lies in the top ten. The sequencing input was peripheral blood. The receptors derive from a man aged 55 to 70 with active or convalescent COVID-19.

A single count supports this clone. V is TRBV9 and J is TRBJ2-3, with TRBD1 matching 9 bases. The V and J ends lost 3 bases and 7 bases, in that order; junction bases with no gene match: 9. Germline V CDR1 and CDR2: SGDLS, YYNGEE. The CDR3 covers 15 residues. CDR3 loop: CASSAAGTGKNTQYF. In nucleotides, the CDR3 is TGTGCCAGCAGCGCTGCCGGGACAGGGAAAAATACGCAGTATTTT.

The V and J genes are TRBV28 and TRBJ1-2, with D uncertain. Germline CDR1 and CDR2: MDHEN and SYDVKM. The CDR3 length is 11 residues. V was shortened by 8 bases and J by 4 bases, with 8 bases between the two germline ends. The CDR3 DNA reads as TGTGCCAGCGGTGACTCCTATGGCTACACCTTC. This encodes CASGDSYGYTF.

This clone was seen once. The V and J genes are TRBV4-2 and TRBJ2-7; the D gene is possibly TRBD1 (6 bases). Looked up from germline, CDR1 is LGHNA and CDR2 is YNFKEQ. V was pared by 0 bases and J by 5 bases, with 14 bases between. CDR3 size: 15 residues. In DNA, the CDR3 is TGTGCCAGCAGCCAAGAGACAGGAATGCAAAACGAGCAGTACTTC. Translating gives CASSQETGMQNEQYF.

The chain is built from TRBV27 and TRBJ1-5; D perhaps matches TRBD1 (6 bases). Trimming pared 6 bases from V and 7 bases from J, leaving 13 bases between. The CDR3 has 13 residues. CDR1 is MNHEY and CDR2 is SMNVEV in the germline V gene (reference sequence). In DNA form, the CDR3 reads TGTGCCAGCAGAAAACAGGGTGGGCAGCCCCAGCATTTT. It specifies CASRKQGGQPQHF.

This clone was picked up a small number of times. The chain uses TRBV7-9 and TRBJ1-3, with D unclear. The CDR3 is made up of 12 amino acids. The germline V gene encodes CDR1 SEHNR and CDR2 FQNEAQ (reference sequence). Trimming pared 5 bases from V and 8 bases from J, leaving 10 bases between. The CDR3 protein is CASSDAVDTIYF. DNA for the CDR3: TGTGCCAGCAGCGATGCAGTGGACACCATATATTTT.

The chain recombines TRBV7-9 with TRBJ2-7; TRBD2 matches 9 bases. There are 14 residues in the CDR3. The V gene end was trimmed by 3 bases and the J gene end by 7 bases; junction bases not matched to a gene: 7. The germline CDR1 and CDR2 sequences are SEHNR and FQNEAQ (reference sequence). The CDR3, as DNA: TGTGCCAGCAGCTTTGCGGGAGGGCCGTGGGAGCAGTACTTC. Encoded protein: CASSFAGGPWEQYF.

By share of the sample, this clone is medium-sized. The chain is built from TRBV28 and TRBJ1-1; TRBD1 agrees at 7 bases. CDR1 is MDHEN, CDR2 SYDVKM, per germline. The ends lost 5 bases at V and 1 base at J; junction bases unmatched: 13. CDR3 length: 17 amino acids. CDR3: CASSLYPRTGRNTEAFF. As DNA, the CDR3 is TGTGCCAGCAGTCTCTATCCCCGGACAGGCCGGAACACTGAAGCTTTCTTT. Full variable domain (rest looked up from reference TRBV28 and TRBJ1-1): DVKVTQSSRYLVKRTGEKVFLECVQDMDHENMFWYRQDPGLGLRLIYFSYDVKMKEKGDIPEGYSVSREKKERFSLILESASTNQTSMYLCASSLYPRTGRNTEAFFGQGTRLTVV.

The V and J genes are TRBV30 and TRBJ2-2; 15 positions match TRBD2. This CDR3 region has 17 residues. The V gene end was trimmed by 3 bases and the J gene end by 1 base; junction bases not matched to a gene: 3. The germline gives CDR1 GTSNPN, CDR2 SVGIG (reference sequence). DNA for the CDR3: TGTGCCTGGAGGGGGACTAGCGGGAGGAAGAACACCGGGGAGCTGTTTTTT. Its translation: CAWRGTSGRKNTGELFF.

The rearrangement joins TRBV6-2 or TRBV6-3 to TRBJ2-1; the D is unclear. CDR1 is MNHEY and CDR2 is SVGEGT in the germline V gene. The germline V and J ends were trimmed by 6 bases and 9 bases, with 12 bases remaining between them. This CDR3 is built from 12 residues. The CDR3 reads CASSQQVSEQFF. The DNA for the CDR3 is TGTGCCAGCAGCCAACAAGTCAGTGAGCAGTTCTTC.

The chain carries TRBV28 and TRBJ2-7, with D perhaps matching TRBD1 (5 bases). Germline CDR1 reads MDHEN; CDR2 reads SYDVKM. V was cut by 4 bases and J by 6 bases, with 10 bases left in between. The CDR3 runs 12 residues. In DNA, the CDR3 is TGTGCCAGCAGTTCGGCTCAGGGCGAGCAGTACTTC. Encoded protein: CASSSAQGEQYF.

The V gene is TRBV6-1, the J gene TRBJ1-2; 11 nucleotides line up with TRBD1. Germline assignment: CDR1 MNHNS and CDR2 SASEGT. The CDR3 contains 18 residues. After removal of 2 bases from V and 3 bases from J, the junction contained 11 bases not matched to a gene. The CDR3 loop reads CASSEIGRTGGTDYGYTF. CDR3 DNA: TGTGCCAGCAGTGAAATCGGGAGGACAGGGGGCACGGACTATGGCTACACCTTC.

V and J are TRBV19 and TRBJ2-1; D gene unclear. The germline V and J ends were trimmed by 5 bases and 4 bases, with 9 bases remaining between them. CDR1 and CDR2 (germline): LNHDA, SQIVND (reference sequence). The CDR3 totals 13 residues. The CDR3 reads CASSLGSYNEQFF. CDR3 in DNA: TGTGCCAGTAGTCTGGGCAGTTACAATGAGCAGTTCTTC. The whole variable domain, remainder taken from reference TRBV19 and TRBJ2-1, is DGGITQSPKYLFRKEGQNVTLSCEQNLNHDAMYWYRQDPGQGLRLIYYSQIVNDFQKGDIAEGYSVSREKKESFPLTVTSAQKNPTAFYLCASSLGSYNEQFFGPGTRLTVL.

The chain couples TRBV18 to TRBJ2-1; D might be TRBD2 (5 bases). Germline V gene lookup returns CDR1 KGHSH and CDR2 LQKENI. Between the trimmed V and J ends, which lost 3 bases and 1 base, there was a span of 10 bases. This CDR3 spans 15 amino acids. The DNA for the CDR3 is TGTGCCAGCTCACCTTGGACTTCTTCCTACAATGAGCAGTTCTTC. Its protein is CASSPWTSSYNEQFF.

This sequence joins TRBV11-2 and TRBJ2-3; 9 bases map to TRBD1. This CDR3 comprises 16 residues. Germline-derived CDR1 and CDR2 are SGHAT and FQNNGV. With 5 bases clipped from V and 6 bases from J, the junction kept 12 bases outside the gene matches. CDR3 loop: CASSPLGTGIIDTQYF. As DNA, the CDR3 is TGTGCCAGCAGCCCCCTCGGGACAGGGATTATTGATACGCAGTATTTT.

As concerns this clone: A junction boundary mismatches the germline segment, possibly from a read error. The chain joins TRBV7-2 to TRBJ2-7; D is undetermined. The V gene's germline CDR1 is SGHTA and CDR2 FQGNSA. This CDR3 has 11 amino acids. In nucleotides, the CDR3 is TGTGCCAGCAGCTTCCCAGCAGGTCCGGACTTC. Its protein product is CASSFPAGPDF.

V is TRBV29-1 and J is TRBJ2-4; D is perhaps TRBD2 (5 bases). V lost 0 bases, J lost 9 bases, and 9 bases lay in between. Per the germline V gene, CDR1 is SQVTM and CDR2 is ANQGSEA. This CDR3 has 12 residues. Written as DNA, the CDR3 is TGCAGCGTTGAAGATGCAGGAGGCATTCAGTACTTC. Translating it yields CSVEDAGGIQYF.